These 15 T cell receptor beta chains came from one sample sequenced in a study of tissue T cells after allogeneic stem cell transplantation. Clones were read by immunoSEQ multiplex PCR, and TCRdb kept only the in-frame ones, dropping some. The data contain about 48,000 clones, over 70% of them singletons. Sequencing input: sorted cells pooled from one or two spleens. These receptor sequences come from a pool of C57BL/6 mice in good health.

On this clone itself: The genes are named according to mouse. The read stops 1 residue short of the end of the CDR3; the missing end is completed from the germline J gene. V usage is TRBV3 and J usage is TRBJ2-5; 8 bases are a match to TRBD2. The CDR3 runs 16 residues. Trimming cost V 1 base and J 2 bases; bases outside gene matches: 5. The germline gives CDR1 SNHLY, CDR2 FYNGKV (reference sequence). The covered CDR3 bases are TGTGCCAGCAGCTTAGAGCCTGGGGGGCGCCAAGACACCCAGTAC. Translated, it gives CASSLEPGGRQDTQY. Given in full, the CDR3 is CASSLEPGGRQDTQYF.

Notes on this clone: The genes and germline here are from mouse. From the germline J gene comes the end of the CDR3, since the read stops 1 residue before it. This sequence joins TRBV31 and TRBJ2-3; 13 bases map to TRBD2. V lost 5 bases to trimming and J lost 2 bases; unmatched junction nucleotides: 1. CDR1 is GKSSPN and CDR2 is SITVG in the germline V gene. This CDR3 has 14 amino acids. CDR3 in amino acids: CAWGLGGLAETLYF. Incomplete CDR3 DNA: TGTGCCTGGGGACTGGGGGGGCTTGCAGAAACGCTGTAT.

A word on this clone: Gene names and germline match the mouse. The read finishes 1 residue shy of the CDR3 end, and the germline J gene is used to complete it. V and J are TRBV5 and TRBJ2-7; D might be TRBD1 (6 bases). V lost 0 bases to trimming and J lost 0 bases, with 9 bases between them. Germline CDR1 and CDR2: LGHNA and YNLKQL (reference sequence). This CDR3 spans 15 amino acids. Partial CDR3 DNA: TGTGCCAGCAGCCAAGATAGGGACATCTCCTATGAACAGTAC. It encodes CASSQDRDISYEQY. The complete CDR3 reads CASSQDRDISYEQYF.

Notes on this clone: Mouse gene names apply. From the germline J gene comes the end of the CDR3, since the read stops 1 residue before it. J is TRBJ2-2 and V is TRBV31; D might be TRBD1 (6 bases). Germline CDR1 and CDR2: GKSSPN and SITVG. There are 13 residues in the CDR3. Trimming removed 0 bases from V and 7 bases from J, with 9 bases in between. The sequenced CDR3 bases are TGTGCCTGGAGTCTAGGGGACATCGGGCAGCTCTAC. Its protein product is CAWSLGDIGQLY. The full CDR3 reads CAWSLGDIGQLYF.

Comment on this clone: Gene names and germline match the mouse. Read sequence stops 1 residue before the CDR3 end, and the germline J gene provides the missing end. The chain joins TRBV16 to TRBJ2-5; D is perhaps TRBD2 (6 bases). Trimming removed 1 base from V and 4 bases from J, with 6 bases in between. The CDR3 length is 13 residues. Germline V gives CDR1 SGHSA, CDR2 FRNQAP. The DNA read from the CDR3 is TGTGCAAGCAGCTTAGGGGGGGAAGACACCCAGTAC. It is translated as CASSLGGEDTQY. The CDR3, in full, reads CASSLGGEDTQYF.

For this clone: The listed genes are named as in mouse. Coverage ceases 1 residue before the CDR3 finishes, and the germline J gene fills in the end. The chain is built from TRBV12-1 and TRBJ1-2; D perhaps matches TRBD1 (6 bases). This CDR3 region has 14 residues. The germline gives CDR1 SGHSN, CDR2 HYEKVE. V lost 0 bases and J lost 0, with 7 bases in between. This CDR3 reads CASSLGTSNSDYTF. The sequenced CDR3 bases are TGTGCCAGCTCTCTCGGGACATCAAACTCCGACTACACC.

Note on this clone: The genes are named according to mouse. The sequence runs out 1 residue before the end of the CDR3; the remainder is reconstructed from the germline J gene. The rearrangement joins TRBV13-1 to TRBJ2-5; TRBD1 matches 7 bases. CDR3 size: 14 residues. CDR1 and CDR2 from the germline V gene are NSHNY and SYGAGN. The junction had 6 bases not matched to a gene; V was cut back by 3 bases and J by 5 bases. The sequenced part of the CDR3 DNA is TGTGCCAGCAGTGCTGACCGGGACAGAGACACCCAGTAC. It is translated as CASSADRDRDTQY. The entire CDR3 protein reads CASSADRDRDTQYF.

Remarks on this clone: All gene names here are mouse names. The CDR3 end is not reached by the read, which stops 1 residue before it; the germline J gene fills it in. The chain employs TRBV4 and TRBJ2-7; 9 nucleotides agree with TRBD2. The length of the CDR3 is 13 residues. After removal of 5 bases from V and 7 bases from J, the junction contained 6 bases not matched to a gene. From germline, CDR1 is LGHDT and CDR2 YNNKQL (reference sequence). The covered CDR3 bases are TGTGCCAGCAGCCTGGAACTGGGGGGAGAACAGTAC. This translates into CASSLELGGEQY. Given in full, the CDR3 is CASSLELGGEQYF.

With respect to this clone: Gene names and germline match the mouse. The CDR3 end lies 1 residue beyond the end of the read and is filled in from the germline J gene. The gene calls are TRBV13-3 and TRBJ2-7, with 11 bases that match TRBD2. The germline V gene has CDR1 NNHDY and CDR2 SYVADS. There are 16 residues in the CDR3. V lost 3 bases to trimming and J lost 4 bases; unmatched junction nucleotides: 9. The CDR3 here is CASSGQDWGETYEQYF. The covered CDR3 bases are TGTGCCAGCAGTGGGCAGGACTGGGGGGAGACTTATGAACAGTAC.

Points on this clone: The gene symbols are mouse symbols. The read gets to within 1 residue of the CDR3 end, and the germline J gene fills in the rest. The chain couples TRBV2 to TRBJ1-4; D is undetermined. The CDR3 consists of 13 residues. With 0 bases removed from V and 7 bases from J, the gap between germline ends came to 6 bases. Per germline, CDR1 LGHNA and CDR2 YSYQKL. CDR3 DNA, as far as it was read: TGTGCCAGCAGCCAAGAATCAGGCGAAAGATTATTT. This gives the protein CASSQESGERLF. The CDR3 as a whole reads CASSQESGERLFF.

Of note for this clone: The listed genes are named as in mouse. The DNA read from the CDR3 is TGTGGTGCTAGTTCCGGGGAGACGCTGTAT. As protein: CGASSGETLY. The complete CDR3 reads CGASSGETLYF. This chain links TRBV20 with TRBJ2-3; no definite D call. The CDR3 end is not reached by the read, which stops 1 residue before it; the germline J gene fills it in. CDR3 length equals 11 residues. Per germline, CDR1 GFQATS and CDR2 STVNSAI. Trimming cost V 3 bases and J 9 bases, with 10 bases left between them.

As concerns this clone: Germline and genes: mouse. The CDR3 end lies 1 residue beyond the end of the read and is filled in from the germline J gene. The chain joins TRBV1 to TRBJ2-3; maybe TRBD1 (5 bases). The V gene's germline CDR1 is NSQYPW and CDR2 LRSPGD (reference sequence). The CDR3 is 15 amino acids. Trimming cost V 1 base and J 0 bases, with 8 bases left between them. The CDR3 sequence: CTCSAAPGSAETLYF. The sequenced CDR3 bases are TGCACCTGCAGTGCAGCGCCAGGGAGTGCAGAAACGCTGTAT.

A note on this clone: The listed genes are named as in mouse. The missing CDR3 end, 1 residue past where the read stops, is filled in from the germline J gene. This chain uses TRBV15 with TRBJ1-1; possible D gene TRBD1, 5 bases. Trimming removed 4 bases at V and 0 bases at J, with 9 bases between. Germline-derived CDR1 and CDR2 are SGHND and FRSKSL. CDR3 length: 14 amino acids. The CDR3 loop reads CASSWGGANTEVFF. Partial CDR3 DNA: TGTGCCAGCAGTTGGGGGGGAGCAAACACAGAAGTCTTC.

Of note for this clone: Germline and genes here are mouse. From the germline J gene comes the end of the CDR3, since the read stops 1 residue before it. The V and J genes are TRBV13-1 and TRBJ2-4; 11 bases line up with TRBD2. V lost 3 bases, J lost 0 bases, and 3 bases stayed unmatched. The CDR3 has 16 residues. Germline assignment: CDR1 NSHNY and CDR2 SYGAGN. The covered CDR3 bases are TGTGCCAGCAGTGTGACTGGGGGGGGTAGTCAAAACACCTTGTAC. It encodes CASSVTGGGSQNTLY. The whole CDR3 protein reads CASSVTGGGSQNTLYF.

Worth noting for this clone: Any gene name here is a mouse gene name. The sequenced fragment ends 1 residue before the CDR3 boundary, so the rest is inferred from the germline J gene. The chain is built from TRBV19 and TRBJ2-4; D is perhaps TRBD1 (5 bases). Germline lookup yields CDR1 FNHDT and CDR2 SITEND (reference sequence). The CDR3 runs 14 residues. V was pared by 1 base and J by 3 bases, with 9 bases between. Partial CDR3 DNA: TGTGCCAGCAGTATAAGGGGTGGGCAAAACACCTTGTAC. This codes for CASSIRGGQNTLY. The full-length CDR3 reads as CASSIRGGQNTLYF. Looking up the rest from reference TRBV19 and TRBJ2-4 gives the full variable domain: GGIITQTPKFLIGQEGQKLTLKCQQNFNHDTMYWYRQDSGKGLRLIYYSITENDLQKGDLSEGYDASREKKSSFSLTVTSAQKNEMAVFLCASSIRGGQNTLYFGAGTRLSVL.